Listed here are 9 T cell receptor beta chains from one sample, sequenced in a study of blood T cell repertoires in COVID-19. Profiled with immunoSEQ multiplex PCR; TCRdb holds only in-frame clones, not every one. The sample records roughly 250,000 clones, 88% being singletons. Sequenced: PBMCs or T cells enriched from blood (not recorded which). The receptors were gathered from a woman aged 45-59 years who had recovered from COVID-19.

This rearrangement joins TRBV25-1 to TRBJ1-1; a weak D match, TRBD1 (6 bases). The germline V gene encodes CDR1 MGHDK and CDR2 SYGVNS. Between the trimmed V and J ends, which lost 6 bases and 5 bases, there was a span of 13 bases. The CDR3 runs 13 residues. The CDR3 DNA is TGTGCCAGCAGGGCAGGGGTGGGGACTGAAGCTTTCTTT. Protein sequence: CASRAGVGTEAFF.

V is TRBV14 and J is TRBJ1-1; D perhaps matches TRBD1 (5 bases). V dropped 0 bases and J dropped 8 bases, with 13 bases sitting between them. The CDR3 has 14 residues. Germline CDR1 is SGHDN and CDR2 is FVKESK. As DNA, the CDR3 is TGTGCCAGCAGCCAAGATAGTAACAGGCGCGAAGCTTTCTTT. It encodes CASSQDSNRREAFF.

To note about this clone: Other DNA sequences within the sample encode an identical CDR3. V and J are TRBV9 and TRBJ2-1; D gene unclear. The CDR3 has 15 amino acids. CDR1 is SGDLS, CDR2 YYNGEE, per germline. V dropped 0 bases and J dropped 1 base, with 8 bases sitting between them. The CDR3 spells CASSVGTGSYNEQFF. CDR3 nucleotide sequence: TGTGCCAGCAGCGTAGGCACGGGTTCCTACAATGAGCAGTTCTTC.

The chain recombines TRBV4-3 with TRBJ2-1; 9 positions match TRBD2. CDR1 LGHNA and CDR2 YSLEER come from the germline V gene. The V segment lost 2 bases and the J segment 4 bases; nucleotides outside the gene matches: 6. There are 16 residues in the CDR3. CDR3: CASSQTELAGYNEQFF. CDR3 coding DNA: TGCGCCAGCAGCCAAACCGAGCTAGCGGGATACAATGAGCAGTTCTTC.

The CDR3 nucleotides are TGCAGTGCTAGTTGGACAGGGGCTGGGGGTGAAGCTTTCTTT. Translating it yields CSASWTGAGGEAFF. The genes are TRBV20-1 and TRBJ1-1; 9 positions agree with TRBD1. With 3 bases clipped from V and 7 bases from J, the junction kept 9 bases outside the gene matches. CDR1 and CDR2 (germline): DFQATT, SNEGSKA (reference sequence). The CDR3 runs to 14 residues.

This sequence joins TRBV7-2 and TRBJ2-7, with D perhaps TRBD2 (5 bases). The CDR3 has 14 residues. Trimming took 5 bases from V and 1 from J, leaving 12 bases between them. Germline CDR1 is SGHTA and CDR2 is FQGNSA. CDR3 sequence (DNA): TGTGCCAGCAGCCTCTCAGCGGCTTCCTACGAGCAGTACTTC. This sequence encodes CASSLSAASYEQYF. The full variable domain, its missing parts supplied by reference TRBV7-2 and TRBJ2-7, is GAGVSQSPSNKVTEKGKDVELRCDPISGHTALYWYRQSLGQGLEFLIYFQGNSAPDKSGLPSDRFSAERTGGSVSTLTIQRTQQEDSAVYLCASSLSAASYEQYFGPGTRLTVT.

The gene calls are TRBV5-4 and TRBJ2-2; tentatively, D is TRBD1 (7 bases). CDR1 and CDR2 from the germline V gene are SGHNT and YYREEE (reference sequence). The CDR3 extends over 15 amino acids. V gave up 0 bases and J gave up 4 bases, with 10 bases separating them. This CDR3 is CASSLVQGGTGELFF. CDR3 sequence (DNA): TGTGCCAGCAGCTTGGTTCAGGGGGGCACCGGGGAGCTGTTTTTT.

The chain employs TRBV6-5 and TRBJ1-3; maybe TRBD1 (6 bases). This CDR3 has 12 amino acids. The germline V gene encodes CDR1 MNHEY and CDR2 SVGAGI. Trimming removed 5 bases from V and 9 bases from J, with 11 bases in between. The chain's CDR3 is CASSTGQGTIYF. Written as DNA, the CDR3 is TGTGCCAGCAGTACAGGGCAGGGCACCATATATTTT.

This clone was detected a few times. The rearrangement joins TRBV30 to TRBJ2-7; D may be TRBD1 (5 bases). This CDR3 region has 9 residues. The germline CDR1 and CDR2 sequences are GTSNPN and SVGIG (reference sequence). The CDR3 loop reads CAENQGIRV. CDR3 sequence (DNA): TGTGCCGAGAACCAGGGTATTCGGGTC.